What follows describes a single TCR beta chain. Its antigen is not identified. The data were taken from a study of cytomegalovirus exposure and HLA in healthy donors. Whole-study results and caveats: Prior analysis indicated that the majority of TCR beta V segments exhibited productivity approximately 87% or approximately 30% of the time.

V dropped 3 bases and J dropped 4 bases, with 7 bases sitting between them. The germline CDR1 and CDR2 sequences are SQVTM and ANQGSEA. The CDR3 consists of 12 residues. Primers included in the PCR were 60 Vbeta and 13 Jbeta primers. Repertoires were generated with immunoSEQ multiplex PCR, while TCRdb's copy carries only in-frame clones and drops some. The sample lists 20,000 to 30,000 clones, roughly three quarters occurring once. When sampled, the donors appeared nominally healthy, though they likely had unrecorded immune exposures. Specimen: PBMCs. V usage is TRBV29-1 and J usage is TRBJ2-1; a possible D gene is TRBD2 (5 bases). This sequence was found in a male donor in good health and CMV-seronegative. CDR3 region: CSVDERYNEQFF. In DNA form, the CDR3 reads TGCAGCGTTGATGAGCGGTACAATGAGCAGTTCTTC.